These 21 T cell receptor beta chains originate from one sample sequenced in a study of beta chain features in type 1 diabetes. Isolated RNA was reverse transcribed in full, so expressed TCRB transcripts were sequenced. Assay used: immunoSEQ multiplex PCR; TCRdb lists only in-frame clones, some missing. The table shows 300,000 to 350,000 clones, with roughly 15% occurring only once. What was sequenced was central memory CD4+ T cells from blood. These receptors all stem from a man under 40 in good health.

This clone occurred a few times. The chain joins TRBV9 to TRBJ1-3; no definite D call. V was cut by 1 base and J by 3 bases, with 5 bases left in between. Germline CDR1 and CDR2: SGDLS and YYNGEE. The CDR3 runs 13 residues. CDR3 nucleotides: TGTGCCAGCAGCGTACCGAGTGGAAACACCATATATTTT. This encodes CASSVPSGNTIYF.

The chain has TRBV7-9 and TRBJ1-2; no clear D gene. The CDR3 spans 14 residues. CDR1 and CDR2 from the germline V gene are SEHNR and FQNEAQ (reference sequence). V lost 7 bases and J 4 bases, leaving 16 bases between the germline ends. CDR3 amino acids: CASTDTTTLYGYTF. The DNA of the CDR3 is TGTGCCAGCACCGACACCACCACTCTCTATGGCTACACCTTC.

CDR3 in DNA: TGTGCCAGCAGCTTCGGACTAGCCACCATTAACAATGAGCAGTTCTTC. Translated, it gives CASSFGLATINNEQFF. V gene TRBV7-8 combines with J gene TRBJ2-1, with 8 bases aligning to TRBD2. Germline trimming cut 3 bases from V and 5 bases from J; bases unmatched to any gene: 9. The length of the CDR3 is 16 residues. Germline V gene lookup returns CDR1 SGHVS and CDR2 FQNEAQ.

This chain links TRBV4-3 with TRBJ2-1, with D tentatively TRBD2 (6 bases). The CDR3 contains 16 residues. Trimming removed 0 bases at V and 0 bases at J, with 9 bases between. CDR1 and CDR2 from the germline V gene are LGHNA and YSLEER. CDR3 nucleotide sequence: TGCGCCAGCAGCCAAGATTACGGGGGCTCCTACAATGAGCAGTTCTTC. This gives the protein CASSQDYGGSYNEQFF.

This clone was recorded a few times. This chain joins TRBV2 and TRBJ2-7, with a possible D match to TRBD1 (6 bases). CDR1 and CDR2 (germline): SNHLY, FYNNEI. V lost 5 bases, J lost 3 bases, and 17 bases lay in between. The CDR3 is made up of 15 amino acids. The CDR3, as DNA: TGTGCCAGCAGTTTCGGCCTGGGACATAACTACGAGCAGTACTTC. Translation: CASSFGLGHNYEQYF.

CDR3 nucleotides: TGTGCCAGCAGCTTAGTTCAGGGACGTAATGGCTACACCTTC. Translation gives CASSLVQGRNGYTF. The rearrangement uses TRBV7-2 and TRBJ1-2, with TRBD1 as a possible D gene (5 bases). CDR1 and CDR2 (germline): SGHTA, FQGNSA. Deletions cut 1 base from V and 6 bases from J, with 12 bases between. This CDR3 contains 14 residues.

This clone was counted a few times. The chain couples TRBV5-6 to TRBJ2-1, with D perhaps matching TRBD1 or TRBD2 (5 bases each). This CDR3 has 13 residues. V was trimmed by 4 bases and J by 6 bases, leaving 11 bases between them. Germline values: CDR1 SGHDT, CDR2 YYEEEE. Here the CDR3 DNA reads TGTGCCAGCAGCACCGGGACGCCCAATGAGCAGTTCTTC. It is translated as CASSTGTPNEQFF. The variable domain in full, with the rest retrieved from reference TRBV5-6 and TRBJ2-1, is DAGVTQSPTHLIKTRGQQVTLRCSPKSGHDTVSWYQQALGQGPQFIFQYYEEEERQRGNFPDRFSGHQFPNYSSELNVNALLLGDSALYLCASSTGTPNEQFFGPGTRLTVL.

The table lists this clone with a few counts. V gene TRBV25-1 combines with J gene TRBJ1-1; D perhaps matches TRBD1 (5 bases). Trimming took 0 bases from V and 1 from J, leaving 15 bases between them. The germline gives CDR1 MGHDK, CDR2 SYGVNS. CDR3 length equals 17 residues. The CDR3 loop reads CASSEYILRGGNTEAFF. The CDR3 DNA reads TGTGCCAGCAGTGAATATATTTTGAGGGGAGGGAACACTGAAGCTTTCTTT.

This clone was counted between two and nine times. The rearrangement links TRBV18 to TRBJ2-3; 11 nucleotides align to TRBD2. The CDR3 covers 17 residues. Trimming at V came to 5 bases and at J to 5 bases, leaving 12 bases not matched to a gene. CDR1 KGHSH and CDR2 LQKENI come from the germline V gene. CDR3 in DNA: TGTGCCAGCTCATCACGGTCAGGGACTAGCGGAATAGATACGCAGTATTTT. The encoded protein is CASSSRSGTSGIDTQYF. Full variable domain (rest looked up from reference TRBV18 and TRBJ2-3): NAGVMQNPRHLVRRRGQEARLRCSPMKGHSHVYWYRQLPEEGLKFMVYLQKENIIDESGMPKERFSAEFPKEGPSILRIQQVVRGDSAAYFCASSSRSGTSGIDTQYFGPGTRLTVL.

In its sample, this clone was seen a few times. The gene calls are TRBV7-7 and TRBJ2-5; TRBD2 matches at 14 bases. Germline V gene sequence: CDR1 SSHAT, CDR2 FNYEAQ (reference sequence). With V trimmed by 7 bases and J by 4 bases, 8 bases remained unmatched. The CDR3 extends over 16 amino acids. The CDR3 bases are TGTGCCAGCAACCTCGGGACTAGCGGGGGTGGAGAGACCCAGTACTTC. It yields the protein CASNLGTSGGGETQYF.

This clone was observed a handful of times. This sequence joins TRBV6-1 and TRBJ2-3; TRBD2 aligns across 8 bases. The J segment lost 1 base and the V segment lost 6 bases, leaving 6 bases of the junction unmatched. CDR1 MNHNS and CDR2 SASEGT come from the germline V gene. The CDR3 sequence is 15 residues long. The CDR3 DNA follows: TGTGCCAGCAGGGAGCGGGAGTCGCGCACAGATACGCAGTATTTT. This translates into CASRERESRTDTQYF.

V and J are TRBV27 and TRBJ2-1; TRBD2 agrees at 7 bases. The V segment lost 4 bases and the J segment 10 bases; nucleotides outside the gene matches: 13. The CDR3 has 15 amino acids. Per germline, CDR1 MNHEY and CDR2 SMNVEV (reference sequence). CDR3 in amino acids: CASSSLAAPWGEQFF. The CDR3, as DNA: TGTGCCAGCAGTTCTCTAGCGGCCCCTTGGGGAGAGCAGTTCTTC.

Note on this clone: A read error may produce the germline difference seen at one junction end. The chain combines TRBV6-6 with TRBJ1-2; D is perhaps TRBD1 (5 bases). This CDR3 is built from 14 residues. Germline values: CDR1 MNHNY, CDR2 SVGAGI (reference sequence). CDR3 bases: TGTGCCAGCAGTTTTGGGGAAGGGGTCCCCAACGGCTCCTTC. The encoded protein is CASSFGEGVPNGSF.

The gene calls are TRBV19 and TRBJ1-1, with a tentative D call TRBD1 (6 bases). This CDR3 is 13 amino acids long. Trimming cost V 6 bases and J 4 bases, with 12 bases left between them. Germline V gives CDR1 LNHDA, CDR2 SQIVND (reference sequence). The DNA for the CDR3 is TGTGCCAGTAGGGGCAGGGGTTCCACTGAAGCTTTCTTT. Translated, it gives CASRGRGSTEAFF.

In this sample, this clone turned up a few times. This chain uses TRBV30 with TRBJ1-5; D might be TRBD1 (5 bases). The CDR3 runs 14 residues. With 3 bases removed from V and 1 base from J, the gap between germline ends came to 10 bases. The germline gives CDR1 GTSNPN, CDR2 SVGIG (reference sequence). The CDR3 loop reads CAWRGGPSNQPQHF. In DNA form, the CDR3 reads TGTGCCTGGAGGGGGGGACCGAGCAATCAGCCCCAGCATTTT.

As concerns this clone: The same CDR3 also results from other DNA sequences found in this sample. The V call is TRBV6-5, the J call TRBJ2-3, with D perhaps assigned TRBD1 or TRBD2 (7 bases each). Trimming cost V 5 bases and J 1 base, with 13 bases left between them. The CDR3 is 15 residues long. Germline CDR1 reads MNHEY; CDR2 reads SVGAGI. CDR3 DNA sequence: TGTGCCAGCAGTCCAGGGGGGGGTGGCACAGATACGCAGTATTTT. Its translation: CASSPGGGGTDTQYF.

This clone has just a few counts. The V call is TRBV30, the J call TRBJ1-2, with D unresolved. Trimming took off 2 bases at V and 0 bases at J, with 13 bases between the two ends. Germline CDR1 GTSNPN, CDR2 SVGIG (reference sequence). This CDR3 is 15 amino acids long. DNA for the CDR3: TGTGCCTGGAGTCCCCCGTGGAAGTCTAACTATGGCTACACCTTC. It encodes CAWSPPWKSNYGYTF.

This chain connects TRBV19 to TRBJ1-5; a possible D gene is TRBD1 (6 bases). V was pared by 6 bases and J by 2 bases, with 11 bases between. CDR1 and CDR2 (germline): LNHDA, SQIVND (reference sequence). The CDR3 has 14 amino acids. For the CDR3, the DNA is TGTGCCAGTAGCACAGGGTGGGGCAATCAGCCCCAGCATTTT. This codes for CASSTGWGNQPQHF.

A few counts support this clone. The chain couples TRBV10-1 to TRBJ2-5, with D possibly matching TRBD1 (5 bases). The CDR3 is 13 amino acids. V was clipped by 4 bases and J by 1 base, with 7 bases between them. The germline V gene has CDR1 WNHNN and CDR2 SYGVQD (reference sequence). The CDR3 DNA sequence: TGCGCCAGCAGTGCCCAGGGCCAAGAGACCCAGTACTTC. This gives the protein CASSAQGQETQYF.

The CDR3 protein is CAGQDRAFGELFF. CDR3 DNA sequence: TGTGCCGGACAGGACAGGGCTTTCGGGGAGCTGTTTTTT. V gene TRBV7-2 combines with J gene TRBJ2-2; 8 bases line up with TRBD1. V dropped 11 bases and J dropped 7; count of bases not matched to a gene: 9. CDR1 is SGHTA, CDR2 FQGNSA, per germline. The CDR3 is 13 residues long.

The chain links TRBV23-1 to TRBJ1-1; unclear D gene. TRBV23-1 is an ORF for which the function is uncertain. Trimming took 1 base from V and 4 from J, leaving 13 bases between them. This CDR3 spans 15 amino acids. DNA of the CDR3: TGCGCCAGCAGTCAATGGACCGGCCGCTCCACTGAAGCTTTCTTT. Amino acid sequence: CASSQWTGRSTEAFF.